This passage covers 5 T cell receptor beta chains from one sample sequenced in a study of regulatory T cells in long-lasting Graves disease. TCR beta libraries were built with iRepertoire HTBI primers and Arm-PCR of CDR3 regions. Each CDR3 protein gets one entry after TCRdb re-called the multiplex PCR reads with MiXCR. The repertoire has over 450,000 distinct CDR3 sequences, around 12% of them found once; the top ten carry around 9.3%. Described time point: newly diagnosed GD, antithyroid drugs for less than 3 months. PBMCs provided the RNA from which the TCR library was made. These data also formed part of another study, on T cells in Graves' hyperthyroidism and ophthalmopathy.

Sample: peripheral blood mononuclear cells (PBMCs), taken at new diagnosis, from a patient treated with antithyroid drugs. The receptors derive from a woman between 25 and 40 years old with Graves disease.

The table lists this clonotype with many counts. This sequence joins TRBV10-3 and TRBJ2-7; TRBD2 matches 13 bases. The CDR3 has 18 residues. V dropped 3 bases and J dropped 4; count of bases not matched to a gene: 12. CDR1 is ENHRY, CDR2 SYGVKD, per germline. The CDR3 region has the DNA TGTGCCATCAGTGACGGAGGGACTAGCGGGATTGCAGCATACGAGCAGTACTTC. Translated: CAISDGGTSGIAAYEQYF.

This clonotype showed up just a few times. The chain uses TRBV25-1 and TRBJ2-2, with D perhaps assigned TRBD1 or TRBD2 (7 bases each). The CDR3 has 16 amino acids. V dropped 6 bases and J dropped 3 bases, with 17 bases sitting between them. Germline V CDR1 and CDR2: MGHDK, SYGVNS. This chain's CDR3 is CASRGGDRGDTGELFF. CDR3 sequence (DNA): TGTGCCAGCAGAGGGGGGGACAGAGGCGACACCGGGGAGCTGTTTTTT.

This clonotype appeared many times. The gene calls are TRBV6-1 and TRBJ1-1; weak D call: TRBD1 (5 bases). V was clipped by 5 bases and J by 6 bases, with 16 bases between them. The germline gives CDR1 MNHNS, CDR2 SASEGT. The CDR3 runs 14 residues. The CDR3 DNA is TGTGCCAGCAGTCTTCCGGGCCTAGGGGCTGAAGCTTTCTTT. Protein: CASSLPGLGAEAFF.

The chain has TRBV2 and TRBJ2-1, with 13 bases fitting TRBD2. The CDR3 consists of 15 residues. After removal of 5 bases from V and 7 bases from J, the junction contained 5 bases not matched to a gene. Germline CDR1 SNHLY, CDR2 FYNNEI. This chain's CDR3 is CASSPGLAGLNEQFF. The CDR3 nucleotides are TGTGCCAGCAGTCCGGGACTAGCGGGACTTAATGAGCAGTTCTTC.

This clonotype was seen at least ten times. This rearrangement joins TRBV12-3 or TRBV12-4 to TRBJ2-7, with 10 bases identical to TRBD2. The CDR3 loop spans 13 amino acids. V was pared by 6 bases and J by 5 bases, with 4 bases of the junction left unmatched. The CDR3 sequence: CASRRTSGNEQYF. CDR3 bases: TGTGCCAGCAGAAGGACTAGCGGAAACGAGCAGTACTTC.